This T cell receptor beta chain was captured in a study of identical twins. Germline loops: CDR1 KGHDR, CDR2 SFDVKD. With V trimmed by 2 bases and J by 5 bases, 6 bases remained unmatched. The CDR3 runs 15 residues. TCRdb analysed the 5' RACE reads with MiXCR anew, one entry per CDR3 protein. Of 650,000 to 800,000 distinct CDR3 sequences listed, less than 10% are singletons. This clonotype showed up just a few times. Separately, the same data were catalogued under a study of yellow fever vaccine responses in identical twins.

The sequenced sample consisted of PBMCs. The rearrangement joins TRBV24-1 to TRBJ2-5, with 8 bases aligning to TRBD1. This clonotype originated in a woman younger than 30 in good health. The CDR3 DNA reads as TGTGCCACCAGTGATTCAGGACAGGGTTTCGAGACCCAGTACTTC. Its protein is CATSDSGQGFETQYF.